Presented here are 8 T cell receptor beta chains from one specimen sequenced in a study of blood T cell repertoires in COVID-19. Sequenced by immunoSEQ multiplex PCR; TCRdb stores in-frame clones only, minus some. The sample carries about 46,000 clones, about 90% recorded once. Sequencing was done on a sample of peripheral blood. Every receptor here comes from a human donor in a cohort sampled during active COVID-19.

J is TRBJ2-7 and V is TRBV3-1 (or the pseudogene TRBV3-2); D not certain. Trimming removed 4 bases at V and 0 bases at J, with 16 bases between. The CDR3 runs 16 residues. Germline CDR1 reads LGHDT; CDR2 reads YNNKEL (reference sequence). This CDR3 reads CASSPNAPYSSYEQYF. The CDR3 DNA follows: TGTGCCAGCAGCCCAAATGCGCCTTATAGCTCCTACGAGCAGTACTTC.

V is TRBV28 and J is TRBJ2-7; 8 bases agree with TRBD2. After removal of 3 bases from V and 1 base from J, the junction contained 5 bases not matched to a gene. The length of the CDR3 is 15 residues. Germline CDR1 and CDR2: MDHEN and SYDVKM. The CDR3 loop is CASSLWGGRSYEQYF. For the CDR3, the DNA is TGTGCCAGCAGTTTGTGGGGCGGGAGGTCCTACGAGCAGTACTTC.

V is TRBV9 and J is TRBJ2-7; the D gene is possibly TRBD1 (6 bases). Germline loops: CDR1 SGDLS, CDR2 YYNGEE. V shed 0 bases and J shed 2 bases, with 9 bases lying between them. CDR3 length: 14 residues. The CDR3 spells CASSVDQGPYEQYF. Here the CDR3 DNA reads TGTGCCAGCAGCGTAGATCAGGGGCCCTACGAGCAGTACTTC.

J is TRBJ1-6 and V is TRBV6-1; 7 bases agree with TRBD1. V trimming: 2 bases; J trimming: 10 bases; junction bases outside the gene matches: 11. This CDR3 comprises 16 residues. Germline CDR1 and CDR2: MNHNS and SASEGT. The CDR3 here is CASSETGQAARSPLHF. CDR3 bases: TGTGCCAGCAGTGAAACTGGACAGGCGGCGAGATCACCCCTCCACTTT.

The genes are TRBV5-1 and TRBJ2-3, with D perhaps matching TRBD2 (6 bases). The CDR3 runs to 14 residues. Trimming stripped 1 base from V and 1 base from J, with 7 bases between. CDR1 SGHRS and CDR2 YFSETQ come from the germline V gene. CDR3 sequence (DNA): TGCGCCAGCAGCTTGTCTAGCGGCACAGATACGCAGTATTTT. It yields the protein CASSLSSGTDTQYF.

The CDR3 reads CASSSGQGHQPQHF. For the CDR3, the DNA is TGCGCCAGCAGCTCAGGACAGGGCCATCAGCCCCAGCATTTT. This chain uses TRBV5-1 with TRBJ1-5, with 8 bases matching TRBD1. This CDR3 has 14 residues. CDR1 SGHRS and CDR2 YFSETQ come from the germline V gene. The ends lost 3 bases at V and 5 bases at J; junction bases unmatched: 4.

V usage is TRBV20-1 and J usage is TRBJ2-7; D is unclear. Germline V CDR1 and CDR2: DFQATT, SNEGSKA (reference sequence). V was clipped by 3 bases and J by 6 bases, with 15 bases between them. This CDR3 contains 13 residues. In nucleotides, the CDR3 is TGCAGTGCTAGTACCGAAGCCCCGGGCGAGCAGTACTTC. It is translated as CSASTEAPGEQYF.

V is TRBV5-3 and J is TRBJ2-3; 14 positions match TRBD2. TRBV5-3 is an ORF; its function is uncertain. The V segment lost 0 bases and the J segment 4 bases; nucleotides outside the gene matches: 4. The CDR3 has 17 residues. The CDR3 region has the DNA TGTGCCAGAAGCTTGGTGGGACTAGCGGGAGTCTCAGATACGCAGTATTTT. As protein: CARSLVGLAGVSDTQYF.